This TCR beta chain is drawn from a study of long-term antiretroviral therapy in people with HIV. This clone was observed once. Version v3.0 of the immunoSEQ assay ran at survey level. Data came from immunoSEQ multiplex PCR; TCRdb stores just in-frame clones and leaves some out. The sample consists of roughly 16,000 clones, 80% of them appearing once. Per germline, CDR1 SGHNT and CDR2 YENEEA. The V end lost 1 base, the J end lost 2 bases, and 4 bases lay between the germline ends. The CDR3 contains 13 residues. Source: unsorted PBMCs, taken 0.1 years before starting antiretroviral therapy. This TCR came from a man aged 18 to 30 with HIV. This sequence joins TRBV11-3 and TRBJ2-3; D not certain. The CDR3 sequence is CASSLVYTDTQYF. CDR3 DNA sequence: TGTGCCAGCAGCTTAGTTTACACAGATACGCAGTATTTT. The variable domain in full, with the rest retrieved from reference TRBV11-3 and TRBJ2-3, is EAGVVQSPRYKIIEKKQPVAFWCNPISGHNTLYWYLQNLGQGPELLIRYENEEAVDDSQLPKDRFSAERLKGVDSTLKIQPAELGDSAVYLCASSLVYTDTQYFGPGTRLTVL.